Sequencing of this T cell receptor (beta chain) was carried out in a study of human T cells and chemical hapten exposure. General study findings and limits: DPC sensitization left the count of TCRs above 1 in 1000 unchanged.

Ten or more counts support this clonotype. The antigen is unknown. The CDR3 has 15 amino acids. The germline CDR1 and CDR2 sequences are DFQATT and SNEGSKA (reference sequence). Trimming removed 4 bases at V and 0 bases at J, with 13 bases between. Time point noted: pre-sensitization, week 0. Treatment indicated: therapeutic diphenylcyclopropenone sensitization with weekly scalp DPC. MiXCR, run by TCRdb on the RACE reads, gives a single entry per CDR3 protein. This sample has approximately 52,000 distinct CDR3 sequences, with approximately 8.8% found just once. The sequencing here drew on whole blood, taken in connection with sensitization to the hapten diphenylcyclopropenone (DPC). The receptor's source is a woman in her thirties or forties with alopecia areata. Some clones in this sample may be carry-over from other donors' samples. The chain combines TRBV20-1 with TRBJ1-5, with D unclear. CDR3 sequence reads: CSAMAGGNSNQPQHF. The CDR3 DNA sequence: TGCAGTGCTATGGCCGGTGGGAATAGCAATCAGCCCCAGCATTTT.